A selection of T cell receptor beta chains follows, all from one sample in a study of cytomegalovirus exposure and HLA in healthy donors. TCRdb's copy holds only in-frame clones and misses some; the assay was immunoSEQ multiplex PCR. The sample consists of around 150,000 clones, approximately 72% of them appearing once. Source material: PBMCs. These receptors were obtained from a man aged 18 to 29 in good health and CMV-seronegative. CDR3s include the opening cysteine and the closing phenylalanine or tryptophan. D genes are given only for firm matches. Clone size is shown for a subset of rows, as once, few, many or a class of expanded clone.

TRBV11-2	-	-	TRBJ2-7	CASSLYGGTSYEQYF	TGTGCCAGCAGCTTATACGGCGGGACGTCATACGAGCAGTACTTC
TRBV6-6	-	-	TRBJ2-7	CASSYGGRSSYEQYF	TGTGCCAGCAGTTATGGTGGGAGGAGCTCCTACGAGCAGTACTTC
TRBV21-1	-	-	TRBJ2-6	CASTPGRSRANVLTF	TGTGCCAGCACTCCGGGGAGGTCTAGGGCCAACGTCCTGACTTTC
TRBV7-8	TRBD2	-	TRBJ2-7	CASSLGVSGKDQPYEQYF	TGTGCCAGCAGCTTAGGGGTAAGCGGGAAGGATCAACCCTACGAGCAGTACTTC
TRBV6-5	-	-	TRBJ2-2	CASSYSIAGELFF	TGTGCCAGCAGTTACTCGATAGCCGGGGAGCTGTTTTTT
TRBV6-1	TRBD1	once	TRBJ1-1	CASSLRTGVNTEAFF	TGTGCCAGCAGTTTACGGACAGGGGTAAACACTGAAGCTTTCTTT
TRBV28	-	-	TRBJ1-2	CASSLYLVGRVPGYTF	TGTGCCAGCAGTTTATATTTGGTGGGCAGGGTACCTGGCTACACCTTC
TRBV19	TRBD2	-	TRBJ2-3	CASSMWLAGEDTQYF	TGTGCCAGTAGTATGTGGCTAGCGGGGGAAGATACGCAGTATTTT
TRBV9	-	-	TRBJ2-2	CASSVATTKGGELFF	TGTGCCAGCAGCGTAGCCACTACTAAAGGCGGGGAGCTGTTTTTT
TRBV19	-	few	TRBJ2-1	CASTIGSPYNEQFF	TGTGCCAGTACAATCGGGTCCCCCTACAATGAGCAGTTCTTC
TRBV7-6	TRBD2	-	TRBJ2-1	CASSLRNGREYNEQFF	TGTGCCAGCAGCTTAAGGAACGGGAGGGAATACAATGAGCAGTTCTTC
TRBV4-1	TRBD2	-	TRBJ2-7	CASALRSGEVGEQYF	TGCGCCAGCGCCCTAAGAAGCGGGGAGGTCGGCGAGCAGTACTTC
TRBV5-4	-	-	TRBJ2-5	CASSTDSGETQYF	TGTGCCAGCAGCACCGACAGTGGGGAGACCCAGTACTTC
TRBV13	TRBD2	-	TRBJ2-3	CASSPRTSGPYRAQYF	TGTGCCAGCAGCCCAAGGACTAGCGGGCCTTATCGGGCGCAGTATTTT
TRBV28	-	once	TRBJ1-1	CASSPQGSRYEAFF	TGTGCCAGCAGCCCTCAGGGATCCAGATATGAAGCTTTCTTT
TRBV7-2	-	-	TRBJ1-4	CASSPPGGGIIEKLFF	TGTGCCAGCAGCCCACCGGGGGGGGGAATTATAGAAAAACTGTTTTTT
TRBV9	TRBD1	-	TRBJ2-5	CASSVGALQGGEETQYF	TGTGCCAGCAGCGTAGGGGCACTACAGGGGGGAGAGGAGACCCAGTACTTC
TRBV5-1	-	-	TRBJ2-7	CASSLLGSEQYF	TGCGCCAGCAGCTTGCTGGGCAGCGAGCAGTACTTC
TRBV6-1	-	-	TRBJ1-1	CASSELTVSNTEAFF	TGTGCCAGCAGTGAATTAACAGTGTCGAACACTGAAGCTTTCTTT
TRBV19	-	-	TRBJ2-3	CASSMWLSGTDTQYF	TGTGCCAGTAGTATGTGGCTTTCCGGCACAGATACGCAGTATTTT
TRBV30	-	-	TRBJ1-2	CAWSRTGGYTF	TGTGCCTGGAGTAGGACGGGAGGCTACACCTTC
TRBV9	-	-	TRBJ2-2	CASSPTGGSGELFF	TGTGCCAGCAGCCCCACGGGGGGCAGCGGGGAGCTGTTTTTT
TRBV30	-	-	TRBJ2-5	CAWRTGQETQYF	TGTGCCTGGAGGACAGGACAAGAGACCCAGTACTTC